The 27 T cell receptor beta chains given below trace back to one sample, sequenced in a study of OX40 agonist ivuxolimab in advanced cancers. Using immunoSEQ multiplex PCR, the repertoire was profiled, and TCRdb retains in-frame clones only, with some absent. Among 99,000 or so clones listed, about 92% were seen once. This material consisted of CD4+ or CD8+ T cells sorted from blood, taken in a trial of the OX40 agonist ivuxolimab. These receptors were obtained from an adult with an advanced solid tumor such as melanoma, head and neck, liver or kidney cancer.

This sequence joins TRBV7-2 and TRBJ2-1; D may correspond to TRBD1 or TRBD2 (7 bases each). This CDR3 has 15 residues. CDR1 is SGHTA and CDR2 is FQGNSA in the germline V gene. V was shortened by 3 bases and J by 6 bases, with 15 bases between the two germline ends. CDR3 nucleotide sequence: TGTGCCAGCAGCTTGAGCGGGACAGCCTCCAATGAGCAGTTCTTC. Its translation is CASSLSGTASNEQFF.

This CDR3 is CASSQPGNIQYF. CDR3 nucleotide sequence: TGCGCCAGCTCGCAGCCGGGAAACATTCAGTACTTC. This chain uses TRBV5-1 with TRBJ2-4, with D unresolved. V dropped 7 bases and J dropped 6 bases, with 11 bases sitting between them. Germline CDR1 is SGHRS and CDR2 is YFSETQ. The CDR3 is 12 residues long.

This rearrangement joins TRBV29-1 to TRBJ1-3; 9 bases are shared with TRBD1. The CDR3 sequence is 15 residues long. Germline trimming cut 6 bases from V and 6 bases from J; bases unmatched to any gene: 12. CDR1 is SQVTM and CDR2 is ANQGSEA in the germline V gene. The CDR3: CSVNIVGTGKNTIYF. The CDR3 DNA reads TGCAGCGTCAACATTGTGGGGACAGGGAAAAACACCATATATTTT.

CDR3 protein: CASSPLFAGLHYEQYF. The CDR3 bases are TGTGCCAGCAGTCCTCTCTTTGCGGGACTCCACTACGAGCAGTACTTC. The gene calls are TRBV7-9 and TRBJ2-7; perhaps TRBD2 as D (6 bases). CDR3 length: 16 amino acids. The germline gives CDR1 SEHNR, CDR2 FQNEAQ (reference sequence). V dropped 6 bases and J dropped 3 bases, with 21 bases sitting between them.

V and J are TRBV9 and TRBJ2-1, with 9 nucleotides matching TRBD2. Germline V CDR1 and CDR2: SGDLS, YYNGEE. With V trimmed by 4 bases and J by 0 bases, 8 bases remained unmatched. The CDR3 sequence is 17 residues long. CDR3 in amino acids: CASSLLVAGDSYNEQFF. Written as DNA, the CDR3 is TGTGCCAGCAGCCTTCTTGTAGCGGGGGACTCCTACAATGAGCAGTTCTTC.

The rearrangement links TRBV29-1 to TRBJ2-1; 9 bases fit TRBD2. This CDR3 comprises 16 residues. Germline lookup yields CDR1 SQVTM and CDR2 ANQGSEA. With 6 bases clipped from V and 8 bases from J, the junction kept 17 bases outside the gene matches. CDR3 nucleotide sequence: TGCAGCGTGTTGGGGGTTAGGAGCGGGAGGCCTTATGAGCAGTTCTTC. Amino acids: CSVLGVRSGRPYEQFF.

This chain connects TRBV11-2 to TRBJ1-2, with a weak D call TRBD1 (6 bases). Trimming removed 0 bases at V and 8 bases at J, with 16 bases between. The germline V gene has CDR1 SGHAT and CDR2 FQNNGV. The CDR3 contains 15 residues. The CDR3 reads CASSLDLLRGGGYTF. The DNA for the CDR3 is TGTGCCAGCAGCTTAGATCTATTACGAGGGGGAGGCTACACCTTC. The full variable domain, its missing parts supplied by reference TRBV11-2 and TRBJ1-2, is EAGVAQSPRYKIIEKRQSVAFWCNPISGHATLYWYQQILGQGPKLLIQFQNNGVVDDSQLPKDRFSAERLKGVDSTLKIQPAKLEDSAVYLCASSLDLLRGGGYTFGSGTRLTVV.

V usage is TRBV6-5 and J usage is TRBJ2-1; possibly TRBD2 for D (6 bases). Germline V gene sequence: CDR1 MNHEY, CDR2 SVGAGI. V dropped 2 bases and J dropped 6 bases, with 8 bases sitting between them. There are 13 residues in the CDR3. CDR3: CASSYPAGNEQFF. As DNA, the CDR3 is TGTGCCAGCAGTTACCCAGCGGGCAATGAGCAGTTCTTC.

This chain links TRBV10-3 with TRBJ2-2; maybe TRBD2 (6 bases). V was trimmed by 4 bases and J by 1 base, leaving 13 bases between them. CDR3 length equals 16 residues. CDR1 ENHRY and CDR2 SYGVKD come from the germline V gene. The CDR3 spells CAISGSWGGNTGELFF. The DNA of the CDR3 is TGTGCCATCAGTGGCAGTTGGGGAGGGAACACCGGGGAGCTGTTTTTT.

This chain uses TRBV7-3 with TRBJ1-1; D perhaps matches TRBD1 (5 bases). Germline lookup yields CDR1 SGHTA and CDR2 FQGTGA. Trimming stripped 5 bases from V and 0 bases from J, with 10 bases between. This CDR3 has 14 amino acids. The CDR3: CASSLTGMNTEAFF. The DNA for the CDR3 is TGTGCCAGCAGCCTTACAGGAATGAACACTGAAGCTTTCTTT. The full variable domain, with the rest looked up from reference TRBV7-3 and TRBJ1-1, is GAGVSQTPSNKVTEKGKYVELRCDPISGHTALYWYRQSLGQGPEFLIYFQGTGAADDSGLPNDRFFAVRPEGSVSTLKIQRTERGDSAVYLCASSLTGMNTEAFFGQGTRLTVV.

The chain is built from TRBV28 and TRBJ1-2; D not certain. Per germline, CDR1 MDHEN and CDR2 SYDVKM. CDR3 length: 13 amino acids. V dropped 6 bases and J dropped 5 bases, with 13 bases sitting between them. Here the CDR3 reads CASSPAERYGYTF. CDR3 bases: TGTGCCAGCAGCCCGGCGGAGCGGTATGGCTACACCTTC.

The J gene is TRBJ1-1, the V gene TRBV5-1; D call uncertain. Per the germline V gene, CDR1 is SGHRS and CDR2 is YFSETQ. Trimming left V 5 bases short and J 1 base short, with 3 bases between. There are 11 residues in the CDR3. CDR3 sequence: CASSQNTEAFF. CDR3 nucleotides: TGCGCCAGCAGTCAGAACACTGAAGCTTTCTTT. Variable domain in full (rest from reference TRBV5-1 and TRBJ1-1): KAGVTQTPRYLIKTRGQQVTLSCSPISGHRSVSWYQQTPGQGLQFLFEYFSETQRNKGNFPGRFSGRQFSNSRSEMNVSTLELGDSALYLCASSQNTEAFFGQGTRLTVV.

This sequence joins TRBV29-1 and TRBJ2-1; 14 positions agree with TRBD2. CDR1 and CDR2 from the germline V gene are SQVTM and ANQGSEA. The CDR3 spans 20 residues. With 0 bases clipped from V and 0 bases from J, the junction kept 10 bases outside the gene matches. The CDR3 sequence is CSVEDRGTSGRSSSYNEQFF. The CDR3 bases are TGCAGCGTTGAAGACAGGGGGACTAGCGGGAGATCGAGCTCCTACAATGAGCAGTTCTTC.

This chain uses TRBV29-1 with TRBJ2-7, with D possibly being TRBD1 (6 bases). V was shortened by 8 bases and J by 2 bases, with 10 bases between the two germline ends. The CDR3 is made up of 11 amino acids. CDR1 and CDR2 (germline): SQVTM, ANQGSEA. The CDR3 here is CSIGQTYEQYF. CDR3 DNA sequence: TGCAGCATCGGACAGACCTACGAGCAGTACTTC.

The CDR3 sequence is CASSPGQPGYNEQFF. In nucleotides, the CDR3 is TGCGCCAGCAGCCCGGGACAACCGGGCTACAATGAGCAGTTCTTC. The chain carries TRBV5-1 and TRBJ2-1; the D gene is possibly TRBD1 (6 bases). The germline V gene has CDR1 SGHRS and CDR2 YFSETQ. Deletions cut 4 bases from V and 3 bases from J, with 14 bases between. The CDR3 loop spans 15 amino acids.

J is TRBJ1-4 and V is TRBV6-1, with 8 bases aligning to TRBD1. Germline-derived CDR1 and CDR2 are MNHNS and SASEGT. This CDR3 has 21 amino acids. The V segment lost 2 bases and the J segment 7 bases; nucleotides outside the gene matches: 24. Here the CDR3 DNA reads TGTGCCAGCAGTGAAAGGCCGCGACAAAATACTGTGGCAGGGGGCCGTGAAAAACTGTTTTTT. Protein product: CASSERPRQNTVAGGREKLFF.

The chain recombines TRBV30 with TRBJ1-6, with D perhaps TRBD1 (5 bases). V dropped 8 bases and J dropped 3 bases, with 8 bases sitting between them. This CDR3 is 12 amino acids long. CDR1 is GTSNPN and CDR2 is SVGIG in the germline V gene (reference sequence). The CDR3 here is CAGGGYNSPLHF. DNA of the CDR3: TGTGCCGGGGGGGGCTATAATTCACCCCTCCACTTT. Looking up the rest from reference TRBV30 and TRBJ1-6 gives the full variable domain: SQTIHQWPATLVQPVGSPLSLECTVEGTSNPNLYWYRQAAGRGLQLLFYSVGIGQISSEVPQNLSASRPQDRQFILSSKKLLLSDSGFYLCAGGGYNSPLHFGNGTRLTVT.

The chain combines TRBV12-1 with TRBJ2-3; the table's D call of TRBD2 was not tested on the DNA. TRBV12-1 is given as a pseudogene. The length of the CDR3 is 18 residues. The CDR3 DNA is TGTGCCAGCAGCCGACGGACTAGCGGGGGCCCTTGCACAGATACGCAGTATTTT. Amino acids: CASSRRTSGGPCTDTQYF.

The chain carries TRBV4-2 and TRBJ1-2, with 8 bases lining up with TRBD1. From germline, CDR1 is LGHNA and CDR2 YNFKEQ. Trimming took 4 bases from V and 2 from J; bases not matched to a gene: 3. The CDR3 is 14 residues long. The CDR3 is CASSPGQGNYGYTF. Written as DNA, the CDR3 is TGTGCCAGCAGCCCCGGACAGGGCAACTATGGCTACACCTTC.

The rearrangement uses TRBV6-6 and TRBJ2-3, with 8 bases that match TRBD2. CDR3 size: 13 residues. Germline trimming cut 6 bases from V and 1 base from J; bases unmatched to any gene: 0. The germline CDR1 and CDR2 sequences are MNHNY and SVGAGI (reference sequence). CDR3 nucleotide sequence: TGTGCCAGCAGAGCGGGGGGCACAGATACGCAGTATTTT. It translates to CASRAGGTDTQYF.

This clone has just one count. The genes are TRBV7-2 and TRBJ2-7; D is possibly TRBD2 (5 bases). Germline V lookup: CDR1 SGHTA, CDR2 FQGNSA. Trimming stripped 4 bases from V and 1 base from J, with 14 bases between. The CDR3 runs 15 residues. CDR3 in amino acids: CASSSSGARSYEQYF. CDR3 sequence (DNA): TGTGCCAGCAGCTCGAGCGGAGCTCGTTCCTACGAGCAGTACTTC.

The V gene is TRBV30, the J gene TRBJ1-5; 10 nucleotides match TRBD1. CDR1 is GTSNPN and CDR2 is SVGIG in the germline V gene (reference sequence). J lost 0 bases, V lost 7 bases, and 15 bases had no gene match. The CDR3 is 18 amino acids. As DNA, the CDR3 is TGTGCCTCCTTCGACAGGGGGCGGTACAGGGATAGCAATCAGCCCCAGCATTTT. As protein: CASFDRGRYRDSNQPQHF.

The V call is TRBV6-5, the J call TRBJ2-5; 7 bases line up with TRBD1. The CDR3 loop spans 14 amino acids. Germline loops: CDR1 MNHEY, CDR2 SVGAGI. V trimming: 7 bases; J trimming: 5 bases; junction bases outside the gene matches: 10. CDR3 loop: CASTQGVGLETQYF. The CDR3 coding sequence is TGTGCCAGCACCCAGGGGGTGGGATTGGAGACCCAGTACTTC.

The count of this clone is one. This chain joins TRBV5-1 and TRBJ2-1; 10 bases line up with TRBD2. This CDR3 has 16 residues. V shed 4 bases, J shed 1 base, and the junction held 5 bases outside the gene matches. Germline assignment: CDR1 SGHRS and CDR2 YFSETQ. This CDR3 is CASSRTSGVSYNEQFF. DNA for the CDR3: TGCGCCAGCAGCCGAACTAGCGGGGTTTCCTACAATGAGCAGTTCTTC.

DNA for the CDR3: TGTGCCAGCAGCTTGGACAGGTACCACGAGCAGTACTTC. It is translated as CASSLDRYHEQYF. The rearrangement uses TRBV11-1 and TRBJ2-5, with 7 bases aligning to TRBD1. The end of the DNA aligns better with TRBJ2-7, so the J call may be wrong. This CDR3 is built from 13 residues. Germline CDR1 SGHAT, CDR2 FQDESV (reference sequence).

The genes are TRBV19 and TRBJ1-1, with D maybe TRBD1 (5 bases). V was trimmed by 3 bases and J by 0 bases, leaving 17 bases between them. CDR3 size: 17 residues. From germline, CDR1 is LNHDA and CDR2 SQIVND (reference sequence). The CDR3 is CASSIGIPGLMNTEAFF. CDR3 sequence (DNA): TGTGCCAGTAGTATCGGTATACCGGGACTCATGAACACTGAAGCTTTCTTT.

The chain combines TRBV6-5 with TRBJ1-2; possible D gene TRBD1, 6 bases. Germline CDR1 is MNHEY and CDR2 is SVGAGI. Deletions cut 6 bases from V and 7 bases from J, with 15 bases between. The CDR3 covers 13 residues. As DNA, the CDR3 is TGTGCCAGCAGCCAGGGGACGTCTGGTGGCTACACCTTC. This translates into CASSQGTSGGYTF.